These T cell receptor beta chains were read from a single sample in a study of Graves' ophthalmopathy and Graves' hyperthyroidism. TCRdb redid the calling of the multiplex PCR reads with MiXCR, one entry per CDR3 protein. Of almost 750,000 distinct CDR3 sequences listed, 35% to 50% are singletons. Specimen: peripheral blood. These receptors originate from an adult man with Graves' ophthalmopathy. Both conserved end residues are part of each CDR3. D genes are given only for firm matches. The size entry is marked missing in some rows and otherwise reads once, few, many or a size class.

size: once; J: TRBJ2-7; D: .; V: TRBV29-1; CDR3: CSPSWVPYEQYF; DNA: TGCAGCCCCAGTTGGGTCCCCTACGAGCAGTACTTC
size: .; J: TRBJ1-6; D: .; V: TRBV10-3; CDR3: CASTRSRGVSPLHF; DNA: TGTGCCAGCACCCGGTCTCGGGGTGTTTCACCCCTCCACTTT
size: .; J: TRBJ1-2; D: .; V: TRBV29-1; CDR3: CSVDRVRSGYTF; DNA: TGCAGCGTTGACAGGGTTCGGTCCGGCTACACCTTC
size: .; J: TRBJ1-2; D: .; V: TRBV29-1; CDR3: CSVEDLSGRNGYTF; DNA: TGCAGCGTTGAAGATCTTTCCGGGCGTAATGGCTACACCTTC
size: few; J: TRBJ2-2; D: .; V: TRBV20-1; CDR3: CSANRNTGELFF; DNA: TGCAGTGCTAACCGGAACACCGGGGAGCTGTTTTTT
size: few; J: TRBJ2-5; D: .; V: TRBV2; CDR3: CASSTTTRETQYF; DNA: TGTGCCAGCAGTACTACGACGCGAGAGACCCAGTACTTC
size: .; J: TRBJ2-7; D: .; V: TRBV5-4; CDR3: CASSRGTLAYEQYF; DNA: TGTGCCAGCAGCCGCGGGACACTAGCCTACGAGCAGTACTTC
size: few; J: TRBJ2-5; D: TRBD2; V: TRBV13; CDR3: CASSLGLMAGERGTQYF; DNA: TGTGCCAGCAGCTTAGGCCTAATGGCGGGAGAAAGGGGGACCCAGTACTTC
size: many; J: TRBJ2-7; D: .; V: TRBV15; CDR3: CATSTQGQGADEQYF; DNA: TGTGCCACCAGCACCCAGGGCCAGGGAGCTGACGAGCAGTACTTC
size: .; J: TRBJ1-5; D: .; V: TRBV7-8; CDR3: CASGTGYGNQPQHF; DNA: TGTGCCAGCGGTACAGGGTACGGCAATCAGCCCCAGCATTTT
size: few; J: TRBJ1-4; D: .; V: TRBV2; CDR3: CASSEAEGTGANEKLFF; DNA: TGTGCCAGCAGTGAAGCTGAGGGTACGGGAGCTAATGAAAAACTGTTTTTT
size: many; J: TRBJ1-6; D: TRBD1; V: TRBV2; CDR3: CASSAGQGRRSPLHF; DNA: TGTGCCAGCAGCGCCGGACAGGGACGTAGATCACCCCTCCACTTT
size: few; J: TRBJ2-5; D: TRBD2; V: TRBV10-2; CDR3: CASSGLAGGSQYQETQYF; DNA: TGCGCCAGCAGTGGGCTAGCGGGGGGATCACAGTACCAAGAGACCCAGTACTTC
size: .; J: TRBJ2-2; D: .; V: TRBV25-1; CDR3: CASSRTPNRVTGELFF; DNA: TGTGCCAGCAGTAGAACCCCAAACAGGGTCACCGGGGAGCTGTTTTTT
size: .; J: TRBJ2-5; D: .; V: TRBV29-1; CDR3: CSFLVGETQYF; DNA: TGCAGCTTTCTCGTTGGGGAGACCCAGTACTTC
size: .; J: TRBJ1-4; D: .; V: TRBV28; CDR3: CASSLQRGNEKLFF; DNA: TGTGCCAGCAGTTTACAACGGGGGAATGAAAAACTGTTTTTT
size: many; J: TRBJ1-5; D: TRBD1; V: TRBV2; CDR3: CASSPDREGNQPQHF; DNA: TGTGCCAGCAGTCCAGACAGGGAGGGCAATCAGCCCCAGCATTTT
size: once; J: TRBJ2-2; D: TRBD2; V: TRBV5-5; CDR3: CASSLHSLAVNTGELFF; DNA: TGTGCCAGCAGCTTGCATAGCCTAGCGGTGAACACCGGGGAGCTGTTTTTT
size: few; J: TRBJ2-7; D: .; V: TRBV7-9; CDR3: CASSLMGTGEQYF; DNA: TGTGCCAGCAGCTTGATGGGGACGGGGGAGCAGTACTTC
size: .; J: TRBJ2-5; D: TRBD2; V: TRBV20-1; CDR3: CSARLAGGLETQYF; DNA: TGCAGTGCTCGGTTAGCGGGGGGGCTGGAGACCCAGTACTTC
size: many; J: TRBJ1-1; D: TRBD1; V: TRBV29-1; CDR3: CSVEKDRMNTEAFF; DNA: TGCAGCGTTGAAAAGGACAGGATGAACACTGAAGCTTTCTTT
size: many; J: TRBJ2-5; D: TRBD2; V: TRBV6-5; CDR3: CASSDSGGAETQYF; DNA: TGTGCCAGCAGCGATAGCGGGGGGGCGGAGACCCAGTACTTC
size: few; J: TRBJ1-5; D: .; V: TRBV24-1; CDR3: CASSAERLNSNQPQHF; DNA: TGTGCCAGCAGCGCCGAAAGGCTTAATAGCAATCAGCCCCAGCATTTT
size: .; J: TRBJ1-3; D: TRBD1; V: TRBV7-2; CDR3: CASSLDGTGPGNTIYF; DNA: TGTGCCAGCAGCTTAGACGGGACAGGCCCTGGAAACACCATATATTTT
size: once; J: TRBJ2-2; D: .; V: TRBV10-3; CDR3: CASSYELFGELFF; DNA: TGTGCCAGCAGTTACGAGTTATTCGGGGAGCTGTTTTTT
size: few; J: TRBJ1-1; D: .; V: TRBV7-9; CDR3: CASSLGGGPTEAFF; DNA: TGTGCCAGCAGCTTGGGGGGGGGACCCACTGAAGCTTTCTTT
size: many; J: TRBJ2-7; D: .; V: TRBV2; CDR3: CATGTQAYEQYF; DNA: TGTGCCACAGGTACACAAGCCTACGAGCAGTACTTC
size: few; J: TRBJ2-7; D: .; V: TRBV7-9; CDR3: CASSYSRQGGPYEQYF; DNA: TGTGCCAGCAGTTACAGTCGGCAGGGGGGTCCCTACGAGCAGTACTTC
size: .; J: TRBJ1-1; D: .; V: TRBV6-1; CDR3: CASSLGELLSTEAFF; DNA: TGTGCCAGCAGTTTGGGAGAGCTGTTGAGCACTGAAGCTTTCTTT
size: many; J: TRBJ1-4; D: .; V: TRBV25-1; CDR3: CASSGVEFNEKLFF; DNA: TGTGCCAGCAGTGGGGTGGAGTTCAATGAAAAACTGTTTTTT
size: .; J: TRBJ1-6; D: TRBD1; V: TRBV15; CDR3: CATSARTGDSPLHF; DNA: TGTGCCACCAGCGCACGGACAGGGGATTCACCCCTCCACTTT